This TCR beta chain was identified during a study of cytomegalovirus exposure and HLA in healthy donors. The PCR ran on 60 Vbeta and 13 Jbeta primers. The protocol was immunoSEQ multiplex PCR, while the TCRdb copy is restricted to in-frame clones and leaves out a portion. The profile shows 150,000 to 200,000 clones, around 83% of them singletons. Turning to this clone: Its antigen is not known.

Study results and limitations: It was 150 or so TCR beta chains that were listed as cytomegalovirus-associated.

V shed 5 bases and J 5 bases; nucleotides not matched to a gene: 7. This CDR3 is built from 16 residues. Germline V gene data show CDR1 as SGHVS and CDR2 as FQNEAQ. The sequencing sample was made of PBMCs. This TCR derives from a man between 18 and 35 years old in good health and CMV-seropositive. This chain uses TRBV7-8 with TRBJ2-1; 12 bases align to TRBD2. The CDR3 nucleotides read TGTGCCAGCAGCCCCTCTAGCGGGGGGGCCCACAATGAGCAGTTCTTC. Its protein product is CASSPSSGGAHNEQFF.